This TCR beta chain is from a study of shared clonotypes between healthy human individuals. This clone was recorded many times. The antigen is undetermined. Repertoires were generated with immunoSEQ multiplex PCR, while TCRdb's copy carries only in-frame clones and drops some. The sample includes hundreds of thousands of clones, 75% to 85% seen only once; the top ten take around 14%. The study's findings and limits: Among donors, clonotype sharing was expected to be affected by sequencing depth. Genetic and exposure-history diversity was limited by the few donors.

Germline CDR1 MNHEY, CDR2 SMNVEV (reference sequence). Trimming took 5 bases from V and 0 from J, leaving 11 bases between them. The CDR3 runs to 15 residues. The chain links TRBV27 to TRBJ2-4, with D unclear. The TCR was taken from a woman between 40 and 55 years old in good health. Some clones in this sample may be carry-over from other donors' samples. The sample was PBMCs. The CDR3 spells CASSRLNEAKNIQYF. The DNA of the CDR3 is TGTGCCAGCAGTAGATTGAACGAAGCCAAAAACATTCAGTACTTC.